This T cell receptor (beta chain) was sequenced during a study of early T cells in non-severe SARS-CoV-2 infection. This clonotype was observed at least ten times. The TCR library protocol attached unique molecular identifiers to the individual cDNA molecules. TCRdb reprocessed the 5' RACE reads with MiXCR, giving one entry per CDR3 protein. The sample comprises some 67,000 distinct CDR3 sequences, roughly 13% of which are singletons, and over 13% rests with the top ten. Between the trimmed V and J ends, which lost 10 bases and 2 bases, there was a span of 22 bases. Germline-derived CDR1 and CDR2 are SGHDT and YYEEEE. This CDR3 has 16 amino acids.

The origin of this receptor is an adult who was a healthcare worker with PCR-confirmed SARS-CoV-2 infection or an uninfected control (not recorded which). The material sequenced was whole blood. This chain connects TRBV5-6 to TRBJ2-1; no definite D call. DNA for the CDR3: TGTGCCTCCGTGGCCCCCTCGCAGGCGACCTACAATGAGCAGTTCTTC. This translates into CASVAPSQATYNEQFF.